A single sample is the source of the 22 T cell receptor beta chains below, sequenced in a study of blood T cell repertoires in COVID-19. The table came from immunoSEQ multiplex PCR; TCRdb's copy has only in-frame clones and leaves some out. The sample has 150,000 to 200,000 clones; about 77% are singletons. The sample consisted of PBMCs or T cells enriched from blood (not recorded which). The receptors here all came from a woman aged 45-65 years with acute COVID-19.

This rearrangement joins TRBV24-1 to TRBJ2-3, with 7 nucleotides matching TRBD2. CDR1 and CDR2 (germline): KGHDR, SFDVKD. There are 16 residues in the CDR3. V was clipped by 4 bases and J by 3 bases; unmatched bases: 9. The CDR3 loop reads CATSDGSSGVTDTQYF. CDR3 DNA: TGTGCCACCAGTGACGGGTCGAGCGGGGTAACAGATACGCAGTATTTT.

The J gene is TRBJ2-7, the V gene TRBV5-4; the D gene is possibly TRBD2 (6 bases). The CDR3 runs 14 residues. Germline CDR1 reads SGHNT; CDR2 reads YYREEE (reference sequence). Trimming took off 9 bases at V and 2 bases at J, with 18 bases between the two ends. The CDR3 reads CATRSGGEAYEQYV. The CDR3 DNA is TGTGCCACCAGATCGGGCGGGGAGGCCTACGAGCAGTACGTC.

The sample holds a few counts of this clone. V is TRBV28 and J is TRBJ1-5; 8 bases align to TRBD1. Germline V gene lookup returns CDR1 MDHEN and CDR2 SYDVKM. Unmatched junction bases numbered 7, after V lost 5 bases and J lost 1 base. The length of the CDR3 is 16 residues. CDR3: CASSLGQVSSNQPQHF. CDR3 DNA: TGTGCCAGCAGTCTGGGACAGGTGTCGAGCAATCAGCCCCAGCATTTT. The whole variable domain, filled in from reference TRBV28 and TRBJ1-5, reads DVKVTQSSRYLVKRTGEKVFLECVQDMDHENMFWYRQDPGLGLRLIYFSYDVKMKEKGDIPEGYSVSREKKERFSLILESASTNQTSMYLCASSLGQVSSNQPQHFGDGTRLSIL.

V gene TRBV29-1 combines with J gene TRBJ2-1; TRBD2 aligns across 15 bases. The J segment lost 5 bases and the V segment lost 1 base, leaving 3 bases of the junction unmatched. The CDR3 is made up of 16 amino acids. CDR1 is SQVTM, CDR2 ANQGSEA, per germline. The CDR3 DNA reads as TGCAGCGTTGAAGGCGGACTAGCGGGGGGGAACAATGAGCAGTTCTTC. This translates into CSVEGGLAGGNNEQFF.

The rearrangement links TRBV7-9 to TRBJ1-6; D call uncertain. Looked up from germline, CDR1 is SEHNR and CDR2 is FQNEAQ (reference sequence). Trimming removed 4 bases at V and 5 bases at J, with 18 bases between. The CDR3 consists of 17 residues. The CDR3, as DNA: TGTGCCAGCAGCTCCAGTGAAGGAGGGTACGATAATTCACCCCTCCACTTT. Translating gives CASSSSEGGYDNSPLHF.

Here the CDR3 DNA reads TGTGCCAGCAGCCCTAGCGGGCGGGGGCGAGATACGCAGTATTTT. It is translated as CASSPSGRGRDTQYF. The rearrangement uses TRBV7-3 and TRBJ2-3; 8 bases are a match to TRBD2. Germline trimming cut 5 bases from V and 5 bases from J; bases unmatched to any gene: 9. Looked up from germline, CDR1 is SGHTA and CDR2 is FQGTGA. CDR3 length equals 15 residues.

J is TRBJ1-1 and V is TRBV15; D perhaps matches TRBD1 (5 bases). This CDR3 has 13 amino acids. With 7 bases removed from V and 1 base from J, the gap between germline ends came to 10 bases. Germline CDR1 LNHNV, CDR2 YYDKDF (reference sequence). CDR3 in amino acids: CATTATANTEAFF. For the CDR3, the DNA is TGTGCCACCACCGCGACAGCGAACACTGAAGCTTTCTTT.

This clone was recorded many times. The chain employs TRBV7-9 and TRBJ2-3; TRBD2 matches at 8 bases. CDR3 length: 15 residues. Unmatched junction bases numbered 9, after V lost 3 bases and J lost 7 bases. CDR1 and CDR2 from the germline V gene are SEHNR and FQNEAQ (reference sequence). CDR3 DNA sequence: TGTGCCAGCAGCTTTGTCCGGGGGGGCCCAAATACGCAGTATTTT. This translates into CASSFVRGGPNTQYF.

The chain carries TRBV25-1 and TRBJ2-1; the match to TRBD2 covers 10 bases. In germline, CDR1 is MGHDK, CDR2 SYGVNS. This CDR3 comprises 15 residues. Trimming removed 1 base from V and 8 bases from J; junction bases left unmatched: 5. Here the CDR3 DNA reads TGTGCCAGCAGTGAATCCAGCGGGGGGGCCCATGAGCAGTTCTTC. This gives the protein CASSESSGGAHEQFF.

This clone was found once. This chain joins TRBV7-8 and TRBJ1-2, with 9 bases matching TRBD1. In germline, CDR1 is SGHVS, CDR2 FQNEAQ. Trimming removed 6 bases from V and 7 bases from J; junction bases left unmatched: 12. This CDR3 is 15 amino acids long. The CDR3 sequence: CASRENRGRVGGYTF. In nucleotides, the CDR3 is TGTGCCAGCAGGGAAAACAGGGGGCGTGTGGGTGGCTACACCTTC. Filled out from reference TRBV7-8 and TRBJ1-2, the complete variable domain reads GAGVSQSPRYKVAKRGQDVALRCDPISGHVSLFWYQQALGQGPEFLTYFQNEAQLDKSGLPSDRFFAERPEGSVSTLKIQRTQQEDSAVYLCASRENRGRVGGYTFGSGTRLTVV.

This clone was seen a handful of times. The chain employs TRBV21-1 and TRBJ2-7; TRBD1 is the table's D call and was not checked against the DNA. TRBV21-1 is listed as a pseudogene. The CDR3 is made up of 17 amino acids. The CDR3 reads CASSKAGGQGIYSEQYV. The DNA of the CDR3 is TGTGCCAGCAGCAAAGCGGGTGGACAGGGGATATACAGCGAGCAGTACGTC.

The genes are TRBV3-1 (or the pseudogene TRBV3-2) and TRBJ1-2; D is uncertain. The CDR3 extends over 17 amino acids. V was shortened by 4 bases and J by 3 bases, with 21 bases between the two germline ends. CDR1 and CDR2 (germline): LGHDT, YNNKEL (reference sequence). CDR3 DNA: TGTGCCAGCAGCCCCCTCGGTGTAAGCTTAAGAGACTATGGCTACACCTTC. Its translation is CASSPLGVSLRDYGYTF.

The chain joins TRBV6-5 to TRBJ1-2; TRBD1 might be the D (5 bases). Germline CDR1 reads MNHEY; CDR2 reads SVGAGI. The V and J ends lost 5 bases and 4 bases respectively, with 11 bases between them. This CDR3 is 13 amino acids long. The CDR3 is CASSLGQFYGYTF. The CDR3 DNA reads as TGTGCCAGCAGTCTAGGACAATTCTATGGCTACACCTTC.

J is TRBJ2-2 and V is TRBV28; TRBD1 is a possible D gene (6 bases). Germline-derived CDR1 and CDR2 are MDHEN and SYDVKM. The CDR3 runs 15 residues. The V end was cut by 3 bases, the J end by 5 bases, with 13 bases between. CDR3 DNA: TGTGCCAGCAGTTTTGGGGGCAGGCTAACCGGGGAGCTGTTTTTT. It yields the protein CASSFGGRLTGELFF.

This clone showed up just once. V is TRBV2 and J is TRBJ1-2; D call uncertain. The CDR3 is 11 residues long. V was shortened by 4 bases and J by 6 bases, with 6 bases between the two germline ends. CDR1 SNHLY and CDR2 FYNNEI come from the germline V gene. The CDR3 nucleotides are TGTGCCAGCAGTGTGTACAATGGCTACACCTTC. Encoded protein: CASSVYNGYTF.

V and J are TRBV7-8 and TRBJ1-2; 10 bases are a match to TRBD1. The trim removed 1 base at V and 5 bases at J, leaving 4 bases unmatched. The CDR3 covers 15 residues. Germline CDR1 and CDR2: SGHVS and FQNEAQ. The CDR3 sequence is CASSLVTGGVYGYTF. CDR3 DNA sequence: TGTGCCAGCAGCTTAGTGACAGGGGGCGTTTATGGCTACACCTTC.

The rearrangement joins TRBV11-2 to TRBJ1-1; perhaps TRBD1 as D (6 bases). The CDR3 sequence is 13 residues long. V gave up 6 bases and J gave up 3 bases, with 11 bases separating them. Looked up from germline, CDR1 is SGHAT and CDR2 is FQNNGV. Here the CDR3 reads CASRGAGDTEAFF. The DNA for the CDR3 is TGTGCCAGCAGGGGGGCGGGGGACACTGAAGCTTTCTTT.

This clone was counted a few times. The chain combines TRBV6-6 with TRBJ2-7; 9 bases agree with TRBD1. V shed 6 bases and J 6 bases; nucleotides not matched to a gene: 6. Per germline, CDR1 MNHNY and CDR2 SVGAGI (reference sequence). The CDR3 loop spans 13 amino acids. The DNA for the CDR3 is TGTGCCAGCAGCGATGGACAGGGGAGCGAGCAGTACGTC. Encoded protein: CASSDGQGSEQYV.

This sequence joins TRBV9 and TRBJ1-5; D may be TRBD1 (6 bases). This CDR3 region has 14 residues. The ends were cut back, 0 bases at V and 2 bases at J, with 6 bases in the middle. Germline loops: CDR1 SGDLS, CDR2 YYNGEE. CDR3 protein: CASSVGQGNQPQHF. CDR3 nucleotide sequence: TGTGCCAGCAGCGTAGGACAGGGCAATCAGCCCCAGCATTTT.

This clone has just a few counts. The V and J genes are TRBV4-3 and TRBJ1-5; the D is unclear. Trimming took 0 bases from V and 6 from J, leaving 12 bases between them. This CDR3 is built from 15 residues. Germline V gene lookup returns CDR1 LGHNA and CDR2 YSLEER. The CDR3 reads CASSQDRDTGQPQHF. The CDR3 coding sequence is TGCGCCAGCAGCCAAGATCGAGACACTGGTCAGCCCCAGCATTTT.

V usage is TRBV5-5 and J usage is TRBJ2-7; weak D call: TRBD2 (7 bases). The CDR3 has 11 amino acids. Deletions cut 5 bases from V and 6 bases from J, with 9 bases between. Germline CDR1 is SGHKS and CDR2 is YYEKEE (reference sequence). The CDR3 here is CASRAGAEQYV. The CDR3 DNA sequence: TGTGCCAGCAGGGCGGGGGCCGAGCAGTACGTC.

In nucleotides, the CDR3 is TGTGCCAGCCTCAGGCAGGGGGCGTTCACTGAAGCTTTCTTT. This encodes CASLRQGAFTEAFF. This chain joins TRBV19 and TRBJ1-1; 8 bases are shared with TRBD1. The CDR3 totals 14 residues. V shed 9 bases and J 4 bases; nucleotides not matched to a gene: 10. From germline, CDR1 is LNHDA and CDR2 SQIVND (reference sequence).